This paragraph reports one T cell receptor (beta chain). This sample was included in a study of blood T cell repertoires in COVID-19. Profiling relied on immunoSEQ multiplex PCR, and the TCRdb table lists in-frame clones only, not all of them. Found here are about 250,000 clones, around 85% of them singletons; the top ten hold around 6.4%. The TCR sequence derives from a woman aged 55-69 years with active or convalescent COVID-19. Material for sequencing was peripheral blood.

CDR3 amino acids: CASSPQAVDYGYTF. CDR3 DNA: TGTGCCAGTAGTCCGCAGGCAGTGGACTATGGCTACACCTTC. V and J are TRBV19 and TRBJ1-2, with unresolved D. This CDR3 contains 14 residues. In germline, CDR1 is LNHDA, CDR2 SQIVND (reference sequence). V gave up 5 bases and J gave up 3 bases, with 13 bases separating them.